This T cell receptor (beta chain) was captured by sequencing in a study of beta chain features in type 1 diabetes. Investigators reverse transcribed all isolated RNA, so they sequenced expressed TCRB transcripts. Sequenced by immunoSEQ multiplex PCR; TCRdb stores in-frame clones only, minus some. The data show a few hundred thousand clones, about 19% seen once. General study results and limits: In the patient group, naive, central memory and Treg TCRB repertoires seemed more alike than in the healthy donor group.

Trimming at V came to 6 bases and at J to 0 bases, leaving 7 bases not matched to a gene. Germline values: CDR1 SEHNR, CDR2 FQNEAQ (reference sequence). The CDR3 covers 16 residues. Of note for this clone: Its antigen remains unknown.

This chain links TRBV7-9 with TRBJ2-2; 7 nucleotides agree with TRBD2. The material sequenced was naive CD4+ T cells from blood. This clonotype was obtained from a young woman in good health. The CDR3 loop is CASRFHRGANTGELFF. The CDR3, as DNA: TGTGCCAGCAGGTTCCACCGGGGGGCGAACACCGGGGAGCTGTTTTTT.